The present T cell receptor (beta chain) was sequenced within a study of T cell changes during pregnancy in multiple sclerosis. The data were produced by immunoSEQ multiplex PCR, yet TCRdb's version contains in-frame clones alone and is incomplete. The sample includes about 60,000 clones, almost 97% of them seen just once. Source: CD8+ T cells from peripheral blood mononuclear cells, taken after pregnancy. The clonotype was recovered from a female donor with multiple sclerosis, enrolled in a pregnancy study.

CDR3 region: CASSLDGDRISEQYF. The CDR3 DNA reads TGTGCCAGCAGTTTAGACGGGGACAGGATTAGCGAGCAGTACTTC. This rearrangement joins TRBV28 to TRBJ2-7; 8 bases map to TRBD1. Trimming at V came to 2 bases and at J to 6 bases, leaving 9 bases not matched to a gene. CDR3 length: 15 residues. Germline V gene data show CDR1 as MDHEN and CDR2 as SYDVKM.